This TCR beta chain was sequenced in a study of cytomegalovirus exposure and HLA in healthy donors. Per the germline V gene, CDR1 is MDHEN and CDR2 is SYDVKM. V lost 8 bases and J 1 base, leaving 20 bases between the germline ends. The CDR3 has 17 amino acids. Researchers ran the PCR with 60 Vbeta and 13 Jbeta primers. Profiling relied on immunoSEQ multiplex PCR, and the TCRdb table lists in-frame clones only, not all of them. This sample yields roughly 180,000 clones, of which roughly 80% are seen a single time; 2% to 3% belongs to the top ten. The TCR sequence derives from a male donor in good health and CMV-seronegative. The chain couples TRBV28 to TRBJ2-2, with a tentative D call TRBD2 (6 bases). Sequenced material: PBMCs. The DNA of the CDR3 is TGTGCCAGCGTTACATTTGGAGGGGCGAGGAACACCGGGGAGCTGTTTTTT. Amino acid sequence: CASVTFGGARNTGELFF. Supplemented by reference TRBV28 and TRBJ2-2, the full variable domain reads DVKVTQSSRYLVKRTGEKVFLECVQDMDHENMFWYRQDPGLGLRLIYFSYDVKMKEKGDIPEGYSVSREKKERFSLILESASTNQTSMYLCASVTFGGARNTGELFFGEGSRLTVL.